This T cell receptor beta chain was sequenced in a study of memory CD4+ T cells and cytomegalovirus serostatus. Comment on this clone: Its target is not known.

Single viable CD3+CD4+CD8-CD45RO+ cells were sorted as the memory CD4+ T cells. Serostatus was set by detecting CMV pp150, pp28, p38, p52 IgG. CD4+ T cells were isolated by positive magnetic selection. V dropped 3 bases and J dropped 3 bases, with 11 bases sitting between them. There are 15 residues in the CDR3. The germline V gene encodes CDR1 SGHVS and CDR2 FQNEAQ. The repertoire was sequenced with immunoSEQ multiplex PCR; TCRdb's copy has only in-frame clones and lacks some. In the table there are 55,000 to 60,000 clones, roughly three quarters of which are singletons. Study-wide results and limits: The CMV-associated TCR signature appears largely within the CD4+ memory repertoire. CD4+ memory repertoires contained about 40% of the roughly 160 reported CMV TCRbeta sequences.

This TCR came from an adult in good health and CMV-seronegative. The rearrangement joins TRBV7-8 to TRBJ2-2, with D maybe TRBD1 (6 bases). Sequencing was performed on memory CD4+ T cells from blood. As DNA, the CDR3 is TGTGCCAGCAGCTTTACAGGGCTGGACACCGGGGAGCTGTTTTTT. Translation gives CASSFTGLDTGELFF.